These T cell receptor beta chains were read from a single sample in a study of T cells in Graves' hyperthyroidism and ophthalmopathy. One entry per CDR3 protein, called by TCRdb with MiXCR from the multiplex PCR reads. In the table there are about 260,000 distinct CDR3 sequences, about 17% of which are singletons. Input material: blood. Receptors originate from a woman aged 18 to 35 with Graves' ophthalmopathy. Both conserved end residues are part of each CDR3. The D gene is left open where the match is weak. Part of the rows lack a size; the others show once, few, many or a class for expanded clones.

j_call	v_call	d_call	clone_size	cdr3_nt	cdr3_aa
TRBJ2-7	TRBV19	-	many	TGTGCCAGTAGAGAAAGGGACCGCAGCTCCTACGAGCAGTACTTC	CASRERDRSSYEQYF
TRBJ2-1	TRBV11-2	TRBD2	many	TGTGCCAGCAGCTGGCACGATAGCGGGAGCTCCTACAATGAGCAGTTCTTC	CASSWHDSGSSYNEQFF
TRBJ2-1	TRBV5-1	TRBD2	-	TGCGCCAGCAGCTTGGCTGGGACTAGCGGGCCCTACAATGAGCAGTTCTTC	CASSLAGTSGPYNEQFF
TRBJ1-5	TRBV28	-	many	TGTGCCAGCAGTTTAAGGGTGTTCGGCAATCAGCCCCAGCATTTT	CASSLRVFGNQPQHF
TRBJ2-3	TRBV20-1	-	many	TGCAGTGCCAATCTTCCTGGGACTCTCACAGATACGCAGTATTTT	CSANLPGTLTDTQYF
TRBJ2-3	TRBV12-3/TRBV12-4	-	-	TGTGCCAGCAAGGCGGCGGGAGATACGCAGTATTTT	CASKAAGDTQYF
TRBJ2-3	TRBV6-9	-	few	TGTGCCAGCAGTTATAAAATAGGTACCGTTAGCACAGATACGCAGTATTTT	CASSYKIGTVSTDTQYF
TRBJ1-2	TRBV11-2	-	many	TGTGCCAGCAGCCCCGAGGGGGGACCGAGTGGCTATGGCTACACCTTC	CASSPEGGPSGYGYTF
TRBJ2-5	TRBV9	TRBD1	many	TGTGCCAGCAGCGCCTGGACAGGGTCGGGAGAGACCCAGTACTTC	CASSAWTGSGETQYF
TRBJ2-3	TRBV20-1	-	many	TGCAGTGCTAGAGATCAGGGGGGGACCGGGGCAGATACGCAGTATTTT	CSARDQGGTGADTQYF
TRBJ2-7	TRBV7-9	-	many	TGTGCCAGCAGCAAAGGGACAAGAGGCTACGAGCAGTACTTC	CASSKGTRGYEQYF
TRBJ2-6	TRBV9	TRBD2	-	TGTGCCAGCAGCGTAGAGGAAGCTAGCGGGGGGCTATTCTCTGGGGCCAACGTCCTGACTTTC	CASSVEEASGGLFSGANVLTF
TRBJ2-5	TRBV30	-	many	TGTGCCTGGAGTGTTCGGCGGGGAAAAGAGACCCAGTACTTC	CAWSVRRGKETQYF
TRBJ2-3	TRBV9	-	many	TGTGCCAGCACGACGGGGCTAGAAGTTAGAGATACGCAGTATTTT	CASTTGLEVRDTQYF
TRBJ2-1	TRBV7-6	-	many	TGTGCCAGCAGCTTAGCAGAGGGACCCGTTGTCTATGAGCAGTTCTTC	CASSLAEGPVVYEQFF
TRBJ1-1	TRBV28	-	many	TGTGCCAGCAGTTTGGACAGTTCAAACACTGAAGCTTTCTTT	CASSLDSSNTEAFF
TRBJ2-1	TRBV5-6	-	-	TGTGCCAGCAGCCTGCGCTGGGATGAGCAGTTCTTC	CASSLRWDEQFF
TRBJ2-1	TRBV7-9	-	many	TGTGCCAGCAGCCTTAGACTCGAAAGGTCCTACAATGAGCAGTTCTTC	CASSLRLERSYNEQFF
TRBJ1-5	TRBV5-1	-	-	TGCGCCAGCAGCGGGGGGCAGAATCAGCCCCAGCATTTT	CASSGGQNQPQHF
TRBJ1-4	TRBV7-6	TRBD1	many	TGTGCCAGCAGCTCGACCGGGACAGGGGAACTGGCTAATGAAAAACTGTTTTTT	CASSSTGTGELANEKLFF
TRBJ2-5	TRBV30	TRBD2	many	TGTGCCAGCGGGAAAGAGACCCAGTACTTC	CASGKETQYF
TRBJ2-5	TRBV11-2	-	few	TGTGCCAGCAGCTTAGCCCCCGGCAAAGTCCAAGAGACCCAGTACTTC	CASSLAPGKVQETQYF
TRBJ2-1	TRBV28	-	few	TGTGCCAGCAGCCGGCATGGGTCAGGGCAGTTCTTC	CASSRHGSGQFF
TRBJ1-1	TRBV28	-	many	TGTGCCAGCAGTAACTGGGACGGCCTGAACACTGAAGCTTTCTTT	CASSNWDGLNTEAFF
TRBJ1-1	TRBV7-2	-	many	TGTGCCAGCAGCTCCTCGGGGGGCGCTGAAGCTTTCTTT	CASSSSGGAEAFF
TRBJ1-4	TRBV6-1	-	-	TGTGCCAGCAGGACACAGCGTAATGAAAAACTGTTTTTT	CASRTQRNEKLFF
TRBJ2-1	TRBV28	TRBD1	-	TGTGCCAGCAGTTCTCTCGGGACAGGGGGCTGGAATGAGCAGTTCTTC	CASSSLGTGGWNEQFF
TRBJ2-3	TRBV20-1	TRBD1	many	TGCAGTGCTCATCGGACAGGGGGCTTTACGCAGTATTTT	CSAHRTGGFTQYF
TRBJ1-3	TRBV2	TRBD1	-	TGTGCCAGCACAGACAGGGGCTCTGGAAACACCATATATTTT	CASTDRGSGNTIYF
TRBJ1-1	TRBV18	-	many	TGTGCCAGCTCACCCGGGGCAGACACTGAAGCTTTCTTT	CASSPGADTEAFF
TRBJ2-2	TRBV12-3/TRBV12-4	-	-	TGTGCCAGCAGTAAAGCACTAGCTTCGGACACCGGGGAGCTGTTTTTT	CASSKALASDTGELFF
TRBJ1-4	TRBV5-1	TRBD1	-	TGCGCCAGCAGCTGGGGACAGGGAGGGGAAAAACTGTTTTTT	CASSWGQGGEKLFF
TRBJ1-2	TRBV20-1	-	many	TGCAGTGCTAGTCCCTTTGGGGGGTCGAACTATGGCTACACCTTC	CSASPFGGSNYGYTF
TRBJ2-1	TRBV18	-	many	TGTGCCAGCTCACCACCCGGAGGTTCGCAGTTCTTC	CASSPPGGSQFF
TRBJ1-1	TRBV7-9	TRBD1	many	TGTGCCAGCAGCTTAATAGGACAGGGGACTGAAGCTTTCTTT	CASSLIGQGTEAFF
TRBJ2-7	TRBV27	-	-	TGTGCCAGCAGTTTCTACGGGCAGGGAGGCTACGAGCAGTACTTC	CASSFYGQGGYEQYF
TRBJ2-3	TRBV6-5	-	many	TGTGCCAGCAGTTACTCGGGGGATACGCAGTATTTT	CASSYSGDTQYF